The 31 T cell receptor beta chains given below trace back to one sample, sequenced in a study of shared T cell receptors in the human thymus. Sequenced by immunoSEQ multiplex PCR; TCRdb stores in-frame clones only, minus some. The sample yields hundreds of thousands of clones, roughly 94% seen once. Material for sequencing was thymocytes. These receptors were taken from a human donor.

The V and J genes are TRBV6-5 and TRBJ2-5; D might be TRBD1 (5 bases). The germline V gene has CDR1 MNHEY and CDR2 SVGAGI. The CDR3 covers 13 residues. V lost 6 bases and J lost 3, with 11 bases in between. CDR3 region: CASRPKQEETQYF. The CDR3 DNA sequence: TGTGCCAGCAGACCAAAACAGGAAGAGACCCAGTACTTC.

V is TRBV18 and J is TRBJ2-2; D remains ambiguous. This CDR3 is 16 amino acids long. The germline V gene encodes CDR1 KGHSH and CDR2 LQKENI. V lost 2 bases and J 4 bases, leaving 14 bases between the germline ends. The CDR3 region has the DNA TGTGCCAGCTCACCAGCCCAGAGAGTGGGCACCGGGGAGCTGTTTTTT. Encoded protein: CASSPAQRVGTGELFF.

The V and J genes are TRBV12-5 and TRBJ2-7; 11 bases agree with TRBD2. In germline, CDR1 is LGHNT, CDR2 FRNRAP. After removal of 1 base from V and 7 bases from J, the junction contained 21 bases not matched to a gene. This CDR3 region has 20 residues. DNA of the CDR3: TGTGCTAGTGGTTTGGCCAAACTAGCGGGAGACGTCCCTCCCCTCTGGGAGCAGTACTTC. It yields the protein CASGLAKLAGDVPPLWEQYF.

This rearrangement joins TRBV6-6 to TRBJ2-7; D gene uncertain. The V end was cut by 1 base, the J end by 0 bases, with 10 bases between. The CDR3 runs to 15 residues. CDR1 MNHNY and CDR2 SVGAGI come from the germline V gene (reference sequence). The CDR3: CASSYYGESSYEQYF. The CDR3 DNA follows: TGTGCCAGCAGTTACTATGGTGAAAGCTCCTACGAGCAGTACTTC.

The rearrangement links TRBV27 to TRBJ1-4, with TRBD1 matching 7 bases. Germline CDR1 and CDR2: MNHEY and SMNVEV (reference sequence). The CDR3 has 15 residues. V was clipped by 7 bases and J by 3 bases; unmatched bases: 8. CDR3: CASTGRTGPNEKLFF. CDR3 coding DNA: TGTGCCAGCACCGGGAGGACAGGACCTAATGAAAAACTGTTTTTT.

This chain links TRBV27 with TRBJ2-7; D not certain. The germline V and J ends were trimmed by 5 bases and 2 bases, with 16 bases remaining between them. Looked up from germline, CDR1 is MNHEY and CDR2 is SMNVEV (reference sequence). The CDR3 has 15 residues. CDR3: CASSPSAGATYEQYF. The CDR3, as DNA: TGTGCCAGCAGTCCTTCAGCAGGCGCTACCTACGAGCAGTACTTC.

The genes are TRBV6-6 and TRBJ1-4; D unclear. The CDR3 extends over 15 amino acids. V was shortened by 4 bases and J by 1 base, with 10 bases between the two germline ends. CDR1 MNHNY and CDR2 SVGAGI come from the germline V gene (reference sequence). CDR3 protein: CASSSQHLTNEKLFF. The CDR3 DNA reads as TGTGCCAGCAGTTCTCAACACTTAACTAATGAAAAACTGTTTTTT.

This clone was seen just once. V gene TRBV7-2 combines with J gene TRBJ2-5; 8 positions agree with TRBD2. Trimming at V came to 4 bases and at J to 7 bases, leaving 8 bases not matched to a gene. Per germline, CDR1 SGHTA and CDR2 FQGNSA. This CDR3 region has 14 residues. CDR3 nucleotides: TGTGCCAGCAGCTGGGGACTCGGGGGGGGGACCCAGTACTTC. Translated, it gives CASSWGLGGGTQYF.

This clone was recorded only once. The chain uses TRBV28 and TRBJ1-1; TRBD1 matches 9 bases. The CDR3 has 17 residues. Trimming took 3 bases from V and 4 from J; bases not matched to a gene: 12. CDR1 and CDR2 (germline): MDHEN, SYDVKM. CDR3 sequence reads: CASSFVLGDRVGTEAFF. CDR3 bases: TGTGCCAGCAGTTTCGTCCTAGGGGACAGGGTGGGCACTGAAGCTTTCTTT.

J is TRBJ2-1 and V is TRBV6-4; TRBD2 is a possible D gene (5 bases). With 6 bases removed from V and 5 bases from J, the gap between germline ends came to 14 bases. Germline CDR1 is MRHNA and CDR2 is SNTAGT. The CDR3 runs to 14 residues. For the CDR3, the DNA is TGTGCCAGCAGGGCCCGTAGCGTTGACAATGAGCAGTTCTTC. Residues: CASRARSVDNEQFF.

V and J are TRBV25-1 and TRBJ2-2; D gene unclear. The CDR3 totals 14 residues. V was trimmed by 3 bases and J by 2 bases, leaving 7 bases between them. The germline V gene has CDR1 MGHDK and CDR2 SYGVNS. The CDR3 nucleotides read TGTGCCAGCAGTGATTCAGCAAACACCGGGGAGCTGTTTTTT. Translating gives CASSDSANTGELFF.

Regarding this clone: The sample holds other DNA sequences that translate to the same CDR3. The V and J genes are TRBV27 and TRBJ2-2, with 7 bases that match TRBD2. V shed 4 bases and J 0 bases; nucleotides not matched to a gene: 8. The germline gives CDR1 MNHEY, CDR2 SMNVEV (reference sequence). CDR3 length equals 17 residues. CDR3 DNA sequence: TGTGCCAGCAGTTCGACCGGACTAGACCCGAACACCGGGGAGCTGTTTTTT. It yields the protein CASSSTGLDPNTGELFF.

This chain's CDR3 is CASSPPRGSGRLDTQYF. CDR3 DNA: TGTGCCAGTAGTCCCCCTAGGGGTAGCGGGAGACTAGATACGCAGTATTTT. V is TRBV19 and J is TRBJ2-3, with TRBD2 identical over 9 bases. After removal of 5 bases from V and 5 bases from J, the junction contained 14 bases not matched to a gene. The CDR3 length is 17 residues. From germline, CDR1 is LNHDA and CDR2 SQIVND (reference sequence).

The V call is TRBV10-2, the J call TRBJ2-4, with 8 bases matching TRBD2. Germline V CDR1 and CDR2: WSHSY, SAAADI. With V trimmed by 0 bases and J by 8 bases, 6 bases remained unmatched. This CDR3 comprises 15 residues. CDR3: CASSESGGLDHIQYF. Written as DNA, the CDR3 is TGCGCCAGCAGTGAGTCTGGGGGACTAGACCACATTCAGTACTTC.

The chain is built from TRBV10-1 and TRBJ2-3; D gene ambiguous. This CDR3 comprises 13 residues. V was clipped by 4 bases and J by 1 base, with 6 bases between them. CDR1 is WNHNN, CDR2 SYGVQD, per germline (reference sequence). The CDR3 coding sequence is TGCGCCAGCAGTGGAGGAGGCACAGATACGCAGTATTTT. Translating gives CASSGGGTDTQYF.

The V and J genes are TRBV7-9 and TRBJ2-1, with 7 bases that match TRBD2. Germline V gives CDR1 SEHNR, CDR2 FQNEAQ (reference sequence). With V trimmed by 5 bases and J by 4 bases, 11 bases remained unmatched. The CDR3 has 16 amino acids. The CDR3 is CASSSVGLAAYNEQFF. For the CDR3, the DNA is TGTGCCAGCAGCAGCGTTGGGCTAGCGGCATACAATGAGCAGTTCTTC. The full variable domain, its missing parts supplied by reference TRBV7-9 and TRBJ2-1, is DTGVSQNPRHKITKRGQNVTFRCDPISEHNRLYWYRQTLGQGPEFLTYFQNEAQLEKSRLLSDRFSAERPKGSFSTLEIQRTEQGDSAMYLCASSSVGLAAYNEQFFGPGTRLTVL.

The chain joins TRBV28 to TRBJ2-1; D gene unclear. CDR1 and CDR2 from the germline V gene are MDHEN and SYDVKM. This CDR3 has 12 amino acids. Deletions cut 4 bases from V and 10 bases from J, with 11 bases between. This chain's CDR3 is CASSSLRQEQFF. CDR3 nucleotide sequence: TGTGCCAGCAGTTCCCTTAGGCAGGAGCAGTTCTTC.

CDR3 protein: CASSVWDGIQETQYF. The CDR3 coding sequence is TGTGCCAGCAGCGTATGGGACGGTATTCAAGAGACCCAGTACTTC. V usage is TRBV9 and J usage is TRBJ2-5, with D perhaps being TRBD1 or TRBD2 (5 bases each). Germline V gene data show CDR1 as SGDLS and CDR2 as YYNGEE. The ends were cut back, 1 base at V and 2 bases at J, with 12 bases in the middle. This CDR3 region has 15 residues.

This sequence joins TRBV5-4 and TRBJ2-7, with TRBD1 matching 7 bases. Losses at the gene ends were 0 bases for V and 3 bases for J; bases not matched to a gene: 3. The CDR3 consists of 14 residues. Germline CDR1 is SGHNT and CDR2 is YYREEE (reference sequence). CDR3 bases: TGTGCCAGCAGCTTGGCGACAGGGAGCTACGAGCAGTACTTC. Translation: CASSLATGSYEQYF.

The chain uses TRBV19 and TRBJ2-1, with TRBD2 matching over 14 bases. Germline V gene sequence: CDR1 LNHDA, CDR2 SQIVND (reference sequence). There are 15 residues in the CDR3. Trimming cost V 8 bases and J 7 bases; bases outside gene matches: 7. For the CDR3, the DNA is TGTGCCAGTCTCGGACTAGCGGGAGGCTTAAATGAGCAGTTCTTC. Its protein product is CASLGLAGGLNEQFF.

This chain joins TRBV4-3 and TRBJ2-7, with 9 bases lining up with TRBD2. Germline assignment: CDR1 LGHNA and CDR2 YSLEER. The CDR3 totals 15 residues. V was pared by 3 bases and J by 2 bases, with 5 bases of the junction left unmatched. Here the CDR3 reads CASSHSSGMPYEQYF. DNA for the CDR3: TGCGCCAGCAGCCACTCTAGCGGGATGCCCTACGAGCAGTACTTC.

V and J are TRBV5-4 and TRBJ2-7; D not resolved. Per the germline V gene, CDR1 is SGHNT and CDR2 is YYREEE (reference sequence). This CDR3 region has 14 residues. Trimming stripped 2 bases from V and 0 bases from J, with 9 bases between. CDR3 residues: CASSFFRVSYEQYF. DNA for the CDR3: TGTGCCAGCAGCTTTTTTCGAGTCTCCTACGAGCAGTACTTC. The whole variable domain, remainder taken from reference TRBV5-4 and TRBJ2-7, is ETGVTQSPTHLIKTRGQQVTLRCSSQSGHNTVSWYQQALGQGPQFIFQYYREEENGRGNFPPRFSGLQFPNYSSELNVNALELDDSALYLCASSFFRVSYEQYFGPGTRLTVT.

There are a few counts of this clone. The chain combines TRBV14 with TRBJ1-1; D is perhaps TRBD1 (5 bases). Between the trimmed V and J ends, which lost 1 base and 3 bases, there was a span of 6 bases. CDR1 and CDR2 (germline): SGHDN, FVKESK. This CDR3 region has 13 residues. The CDR3 loop is CASSQGQYTEAFF. CDR3 bases: TGTGCCAGCAGCCAAGGACAGTACACTGAAGCTTTCTTT.

This chain joins TRBV10-2 and TRBJ1-1; D possibly corresponds to TRBD1 (5 bases). The V gene's germline CDR1 is WSHSY and CDR2 SAAADI. V lost 9 bases, J lost 2 bases, and 22 bases lay in between. The length of the CDR3 is 16 residues. CDR3: CASQVEPGPINTEAFF. The CDR3 nucleotides are TGCGCCAGTCAAGTCGAACCGGGACCGATAAACACTGAAGCTTTCTTT.

The chain links TRBV6-5 to TRBJ2-7, with 7 nucleotides matching TRBD1. Trimming at V came to 5 bases and at J to 13 bases, leaving 11 bases not matched to a gene. Germline CDR1 MNHEY, CDR2 SVGAGI. CDR3 length: 12 residues. Here the CDR3 DNA reads TGTGCCAGCAGTCTCGAGACAGGGCGCCGATACTTC. This gives the protein CASSLETGRRYF.

The chain is built from TRBV23-1 and TRBJ1-5; TRBD1 might be the D (5 bases). TRBV23-1 falls under the ORF class, with uncertain function. V lost 7 bases and J lost 4, with 20 bases in between. The CDR3 sequence is 16 residues long. The DNA of the CDR3 is TGCGCCAGCACTCCTGGGGACGAAGTAAGTAATCAGCCCCAGCATTTT. This codes for CASTPGDEVSNQPQHF.

The chain employs TRBV28 and TRBJ1-3; 9 positions agree with TRBD1. J was trimmed by 2 bases and V by 6 bases; bases with no gene match: 11. CDR3 length equals 17 residues. Germline V CDR1 and CDR2: MDHEN, SYDVKM. The CDR3 coding sequence is TGTGCCAGCAGGCTAATACAGGGGGCAGAAACTGGAAACACCATATATTTT. This gives the protein CASRLIQGAETGNTIYF. The variable domain in full, completed from reference TRBV28 and TRBJ1-3, reads DVKVTQSSRYLVKRTGEKVFLECVQDMDHENMFWYRQDPGLGLRLIYFSYDVKMKEKGDIPEGYSVSREKKERFSLILESASTNQTSMYLCASRLIQGAETGNTIYFGEGSWLTVV.

This clone occurred once. The gene calls are TRBV18 and TRBJ1-1; 7 nucleotides line up with TRBD1. The CDR3 has 16 residues. Looked up from germline, CDR1 is KGHSH and CDR2 is LQKENI. With 6 bases clipped from V and 3 bases from J, the junction kept 13 bases outside the gene matches. CDR3 region: CASSLDREYQDTEAFF. The CDR3 DNA reads as TGTGCCAGCTCCCTCGACAGGGAGTATCAGGACACTGAAGCTTTCTTT.

The V gene is TRBV28, the J gene TRBJ1-2; 9 bases fit TRBD1. The CDR3 has 14 amino acids. The germline gives CDR1 MDHEN, CDR2 SYDVKM. J gave up 8 bases and V 4 bases, and 8 bases lay outside the gene matches. The CDR3 DNA is TGTGCCAGCAGTTCATCCGGGACAGGGACAGGCTACACCTTC. Translated: CASSSSGTGTGYTF.

V gene TRBV5-5 combines with J gene TRBJ1-1, with D possibly matching TRBD1 (5 bases). This CDR3 region has 14 residues. CDR1 and CDR2 from the germline V gene are SGHKS and YYEKEE (reference sequence). V lost 4 bases, J lost 4 bases, and 14 bases lay in between. The CDR3 protein is CASSPNPQGTEAFF. The DNA of the CDR3 is TGTGCCAGCAGCCCCAACCCCCAGGGCACTGAAGCTTTCTTT.

The V call is TRBV6-1, the J call TRBJ2-2, with a possible D match to TRBD2 (6 bases). Trimming took 2 bases from V and 2 from J, leaving 15 bases between them. In germline, CDR1 is MNHNS, CDR2 SASEGT. The CDR3 spans 17 residues. The chain's CDR3 is CASSETSQRQNTGELFF. DNA for the CDR3: TGTGCCAGCAGTGAAACTAGCCAGCGGCAAAACACCGGGGAGCTGTTTTTT.